A single sample is the source of the 26 T cell receptor beta chains below, sequenced in a study of shared T cell receptors in the human thymus. Profiling relied on immunoSEQ multiplex PCR, and the TCRdb table lists in-frame clones only, not all of them. Here the sample spans approximately 730,000 clones, approximately 83% being singletons. The sample was also reused in another study, on human thymus T cells.

Sequenced material: thymocytes. These receptors were taken from a girl in the first two years of life with a congenital heart defect.

The rearrangement links TRBV4-1 to TRBJ1-2; D not resolved. The germline V gene has CDR1 MGHRA and CDR2 YSYEKL. The CDR3 is 17 amino acids. Trimming left V 3 bases short and J 3 bases short, with 20 bases between. The CDR3 DNA reads TGCGCCAGCAGCCATGCGATCCCCCGTTGTCACGACTATGGCTACACCTTC. Protein: CASSHAIPRCHDYGYTF.

The CDR3 protein is CASSFGKDGGTVYGYTF. In nucleotides, the CDR3 is TGTGCCAGCAGTTTTGGGAAGGATGGTGGGACAGTCTATGGCTACACCTTC. The chain is built from TRBV28 and TRBJ1-2, with TRBD1 matching over 7 bases. With 3 bases clipped from V and 4 bases from J, the junction kept 14 bases outside the gene matches. CDR3 length: 17 residues. Germline CDR1 reads MDHEN; CDR2 reads SYDVKM.

This clone has a handful of counts. The chain recombines TRBV7-9 with TRBJ2-3; 10 bases line up with TRBD2. V was clipped by 5 bases and J by 1 base; unmatched bases: 9. Germline values: CDR1 SEHNR, CDR2 FQNEAQ (reference sequence). The CDR3 has 17 amino acids. CDR3 bases: TGTGCCAGCAGCCACCTGACAGGGACTAGCGGCACAGATACGCAGTATTTT. This translates into CASSHLTGTSGTDTQYF. Variable domain in full (rest from reference TRBV7-9 and TRBJ2-3): DTGVSQNPRHKITKRGQNVTFRCDPISEHNRLYWYRQTLGQGPEFLTYFQNEAQLEKSRLLSDRFSAERPKGSFSTLEIQRTEQGDSAMYLCASSHLTGTSGTDTQYFGPGTRLTVL.

This chain connects TRBV7-3 to TRBJ1-6; D possibly corresponds to TRBD1 (6 bases). This CDR3 comprises 16 residues. The V and J ends lost 0 bases and 9 bases respectively, with 15 bases between them. Germline V gene sequence: CDR1 SGHTA, CDR2 FQGTGA. The CDR3, as DNA: TGTGCCAGCAGCTTAACGGCTCGGACAGCGCTTTCACCCCTCCACTTT. It yields the protein CASSLTARTALSPLHF. Combining the CDR3 with reference TRBV7-3 and TRBJ1-6 gives the whole variable domain GAGVSQTPSNKVTEKGKYVELRCDPISGHTALYWYRQSLGQGPEFLIYFQGTGAADDSGLPNDRFFAVRPEGSVSTLKIQRTERGDSAVYLCASSLTARTALSPLHFGNGTRLTVT.

This chain links TRBV7-2 with TRBJ1-2, with TRBD1 identical over 11 bases. The germline gives CDR1 SGHTA, CDR2 FQGNSA. The CDR3 sequence is 17 residues long. The ends lost 8 bases at V and 2 bases at J; junction bases unmatched: 13. CDR3 protein: CASPVRDRGRGNYGYTF. The CDR3 DNA reads TGTGCCAGCCCGGTCCGGGACAGGGGGAGAGGAAACTATGGCTACACCTTC.

The chain has TRBV28 and TRBJ2-5, with D tentatively TRBD2 (6 bases). The germline CDR1 and CDR2 sequences are MDHEN and SYDVKM. V lost 3 bases and J lost 4, with 21 bases in between. This CDR3 has 17 residues. CDR3 loop: CASSFPPRWRDRETQYF. As DNA, the CDR3 is TGTGCCAGCAGTTTTCCCCCCCGGTGGAGGGATCGAGAGACCCAGTACTTC.

This clone was counted a single time. The chain joins TRBV19 to TRBJ1-2; unclear D gene. Germline lookup yields CDR1 LNHDA and CDR2 SQIVND (reference sequence). Trimming left V 3 bases short and J 4 bases short, with 21 bases between. The CDR3 has 17 residues. The CDR3 spells CASSIRVEVYTPYGYTF. CDR3 nucleotide sequence: TGTGCCAGTAGTATCCGGGTCGAGGTTTACACCCCCTATGGCTACACCTTC. Full variable domain (remainder filled in from reference TRBV19 and TRBJ1-2): DGGITQSPKYLFRKEGQNVTLSCEQNLNHDAMYWYRQDPGQGLRLIYYSQIVNDFQKGDIAEGYSVSREKKESFPLTVTSAQKNPTAFYLCASSIRVEVYTPYGYTFGSGTRLTVV.

V usage is TRBV4-3 and J usage is TRBJ2-7; TRBD1 aligns across 7 bases. Per germline, CDR1 LGHNA and CDR2 YSLEER. The CDR3 has 17 amino acids. V dropped 0 bases and J dropped 5; count of bases not matched to a gene: 13. In DNA form, the CDR3 reads TGCGCCAGCAGCCAAGAGACCCAACCGGGACAGAAGGACGAGCAGTACTTC. Its translation is CASSQETQPGQKDEQYF.

This rearrangement joins TRBV4-1 to TRBJ1-1; possible D gene TRBD1, 5 bases. Germline CDR1 MGHRA, CDR2 YSYEKL. The CDR3 length is 16 residues. V dropped 1 base and J dropped 1 base, with 13 bases sitting between them. The CDR3: CASSQVPRGGNTEAFF. The DNA for the CDR3 is TGCGCCAGCAGCCAAGTTCCGAGGGGAGGGAACACTGAAGCTTTCTTT.

J is TRBJ1-1 and V is TRBV28; 8 bases fit TRBD1. After removal of 6 bases from V and 0 bases from J, the junction contained 18 bases not matched to a gene. This CDR3 is 19 amino acids long. Germline lookup yields CDR1 MDHEN and CDR2 SYDVKM. CDR3 nucleotides: TGTGCCAGCAGCTCCCTTTCCGGGACAGGCGCTTTTATGAACACTGAAGCTTTCTTT. As protein: CASSSLSGTGAFMNTEAFF.

V and J are TRBV19 and TRBJ1-5; tentatively, D is TRBD1 (5 bases). The CDR3 loop spans 18 amino acids. CDR1 is LNHDA and CDR2 is SQIVND in the germline V gene (reference sequence). The ends were cut back, 3 bases at V and 0 bases at J, with 18 bases in the middle. CDR3 sequence reads: CASSICVGVHHSNQPQHF. In DNA, the CDR3 is TGTGCCAGTAGTATTTGTGTAGGGGTACACCATAGCAATCAGCCCCAGCATTTT. Full variable domain (outside the CDR3, taken from reference TRBV19 and TRBJ1-5): DGGITQSPKYLFRKEGQNVTLSCEQNLNHDAMYWYRQDPGQGLRLIYYSQIVNDFQKGDIAEGYSVSREKKESFPLTVTSAQKNPTAFYLCASSICVGVHHSNQPQHFGDGTRLSIL.

V and J are TRBV9 and TRBJ2-4, with 8 positions matching TRBD1. CDR3 length: 14 residues. Germline trimming cut 0 bases from V and 6 bases from J; bases unmatched to any gene: 2. Germline CDR1 reads SGDLS; CDR2 reads YYNGEE. CDR3 nucleotides: TGTGCCAGCAGCGTAGGGACAGGGAGAAACATTCAGTACTTC. Residues: CASSVGTGRNIQYF.

In its sample, this clone was seen once. This sequence joins TRBV29-1 and TRBJ2-7, with D possibly TRBD2 on 6 matching bases. This CDR3 is 12 amino acids long. Germline CDR1 reads SQVTM; CDR2 reads ANQGSEA. The V and J ends lost 6 bases and 9 bases respectively, with 18 bases between them. The CDR3: CSVAGPNLGQYF. The CDR3 DNA reads as TGCAGCGTGGCGGGACCCAACCTCGGGCAGTACTTC.

The V gene is TRBV4-3, the J gene TRBJ2-7, with TRBD1 matching over 7 bases. J lost 2 bases, V lost 1 base, and 11 bases had no gene match. The germline V gene has CDR1 LGHNA and CDR2 YSLEER. This CDR3 contains 17 residues. The CDR3 coding sequence is TGCGCCAGCAGCCAAGGTTTTGACAGGGTAAATCCCTACGAGCAGTACTTC. Translation: CASSQGFDRVNPYEQYF.

The rearrangement links TRBV4-3 to TRBJ1-5; 7 bases are shared with TRBD1. CDR3 length equals 18 residues. CDR1 and CDR2 (germline): LGHNA, YSLEER. V gave up 0 bases and J gave up 5 bases; unmatched junction bases: 13. CDR3 sequence: CASSQEPRAGGFHQPQHF. The CDR3 coding sequence is TGCGCCAGCAGCCAAGAACCCCGGGCAGGGGGGTTTCATCAGCCCCAGCATTTT.

The chain links TRBV4-1 to TRBJ1-6; a possible D gene is TRBD1 (5 bases). V dropped 2 bases and J dropped 0 bases, with 17 bases sitting between them. Germline loops: CDR1 MGHRA, CDR2 YSYEKL. This CDR3 spans 19 amino acids. The CDR3 reads CASSQSGGKGPSYNSPLHF. The CDR3 coding sequence is TGCGCCAGCAGCCAATCGGGGGGGAAGGGGCCCTCCTATAATTCACCCCTCCACTTT.

This sequence joins TRBV6-1 and TRBJ1-5; no clear D. The germline V gene has CDR1 MNHNS and CDR2 SASEGT. V dropped 4 bases and J dropped 3 bases, with 16 bases sitting between them. This CDR3 comprises 16 residues. The CDR3 spells CASSGDKRRSNQPQHF. The CDR3 bases are TGTGCCAGCAGTGGCGATAAAAGGAGATCCAATCAGCCCCAGCATTTT.

The V gene is TRBV7-2, the J gene TRBJ1-3; weak D call: TRBD1 (5 bases). Germline CDR1 SGHTA, CDR2 FQGNSA. There are 16 residues in the CDR3. V lost 1 base to trimming and J lost 2 bases, with 12 bases between them. CDR3 coding DNA: TGTGCCAGCAGCTTAGTACGAGGGGAGGCTGGAAACACCATATATTTT. Protein sequence: CASSLVRGEAGNTIYF. Together with reference TRBV7-2 and TRBJ1-3, the CDR3 gives the full variable domain: GAGVSQSPSNKVTEKGKDVELRCDPISGHTALYWYRQSLGQGLEFLIYFQGNSAPDKSGLPSDRFSAERTGGSVSTLTIQRTQQEDSAVYLCASSLVRGEAGNTIYFGEGSWLTVV.

This chain joins TRBV4-1 and TRBJ2-1, with 9 bases identical to TRBD1. This CDR3 comprises 16 residues. Germline CDR1 and CDR2: MGHRA and YSYEKL. The junction had 9 bases not matched to a gene; V was cut back by 4 bases and J by 5 bases. The CDR3 reads CASSRERDRGNNEQFF. In DNA form, the CDR3 reads TGCGCCAGCAGCCGAGAGAGAGACAGGGGGAACAATGAGCAGTTCTTC.

The gene calls are TRBV25-1 and TRBJ1-2; D is undetermined. Per the germline V gene, CDR1 is MGHDK and CDR2 is SYGVNS. CDR3 length: 13 residues. V was trimmed by 6 bases and J by 6 bases, leaving 14 bases between them. CDR3 loop: CASRLGRLHGYTF. The DNA of the CDR3 is TGTGCCAGCAGACTGGGGAGGCTCCATGGCTACACCTTC.

The CDR3 DNA reads TGTGCCAGCAGCCCAGGACTAGCGGGGACCACAGATACGCAGTATTTT. Translated: CASSPGLAGTTDTQYF. The chain uses TRBV7-3 and TRBJ2-3; 12 nucleotides align to TRBD2. V was pared by 5 bases and J by 2 bases, with 5 bases of the junction left unmatched. Germline CDR1 and CDR2: SGHTA and FQGTGA. The CDR3 runs to 16 residues.

The chain recombines TRBV5-1 with TRBJ1-1; the match to TRBD1 covers 9 bases. The CDR3 sequence is 18 residues long. Per germline, CDR1 SGHRS and CDR2 YFSETQ. The V and J ends lost 5 bases and 3 bases, in that order; junction bases with no gene match: 17. The CDR3 is CASSTPTSTGGRDTEAFF. The CDR3 DNA reads TGCGCCAGCAGTACTCCTACTTCTACAGGGGGCAGGGACACTGAAGCTTTCTTT.

The chain recombines TRBV5-1 with TRBJ2-7, with TRBD1 as a possible D gene (5 bases). The germline V and J ends were trimmed by 0 bases and 2 bases, with 21 bases remaining between them. The CDR3 is made up of 18 amino acids. Germline CDR1 and CDR2: SGHRS and YFSETQ. CDR3 region: CASSLGVRDVFYAYEQYF. CDR3 DNA: TGCGCCAGCAGCTTGGGTGTCAGGGATGTATTTTATGCCTACGAGCAGTACTTC.

This clone was counted a single time. V is TRBV4-1 and J is TRBJ2-3; TRBD2 aligns across 8 bases. The CDR3 sequence is 21 residues long. Trimming removed 1 base from V and 2 bases from J; junction bases left unmatched: 20. Germline assignment: CDR1 MGHRA and CDR2 YSYEKL. The DNA of the CDR3 is TGCGCCAGCAGCCAAGCTCCTCCCCTCTGGAAAGCGGGGGCATTCACAGATACGCAGTATTTT. This encodes CASSQAPPLWKAGAFTDTQYF.

The gene calls are TRBV6-6 and TRBJ1-2; possible D gene TRBD1, 5 bases. The length of the CDR3 is 13 residues. From germline, CDR1 is MNHNY and CDR2 SVGAGI (reference sequence). Trimming removed 2 bases at V and 8 bases at J, with 12 bases between. This CDR3 reads CASSYRGASGYTF. The CDR3 nucleotides are TGTGCCAGCAGTTACAGGGGCGCCTCGGGCTACACCTTC.

This chain connects TRBV5-4 to TRBJ2-7, with D possibly being TRBD1 (6 bases). CDR1 and CDR2 (germline): SGHNT, YYREEE (reference sequence). This CDR3 comprises 18 residues. Trimming stripped 0 bases from V and 3 bases from J, with 22 bases between. CDR3 amino acids: CASSLVRVGTPGVYEQYF. The CDR3 region has the DNA TGTGCCAGCAGCTTGGTAAGGGTAGGAACCCCAGGGGTCTACGAGCAGTACTTC. The complete variable domain, with remaining parts taken from reference TRBV5-4 and TRBJ2-7, reads ETGVTQSPTHLIKTRGQQVTLRCSSQSGHNTVSWYQQALGQGPQFIFQYYREEENGRGNFPPRFSGLQFPNYSSELNVNALELDDSALYLCASSLVRVGTPGVYEQYFGPGTRLTVT.